This T cell receptor (beta chain) is drawn from a study of cytomegalovirus exposure and HLA in healthy donors. PCR was performed using 60 Vbeta and 13 Jbeta primers. Sequencing was performed with immunoSEQ multiplex PCR; in TCRdb, only in-frame clones are kept and a portion is missing. The sample records some 190,000 clones, roughly 81% being singletons. CDR3 length: 16 amino acids. After removal of 4 bases from V and 1 base from J, the junction contained 7 bases not matched to a gene. Germline V lookup: CDR1 MNHEY, CDR2 SVGAGI. The sample was PBMCs. V and J are TRBV6-5 and TRBJ2-1, with TRBD2 identical over 7 bases. This receptor was obtained from a woman aged 25 to 45 in good health and CMV-seropositive. The CDR3: CASSSPTGRSYNEQFF. The CDR3 nucleotides are TGTGCCAGCAGTTCCCCTACCGGGAGGTCCTACAATGAGCAGTTCTTC.